The present T cell receptor (beta chain) was sequenced within a study of Graves' ophthalmopathy and Graves' hyperthyroidism. Whole-study context: The blood sample was drawn at first diagnosis and before any treatment.

This clonotype was counted between two and nine times. Its antigen is undetermined. Beta-chain TCR CDR3 regions were amplified from RNA transcripts. An initial RT-PCR round employing HTBI primers preceded a second-round multiplex PCR. TCRdb fed the multiplex PCR reads into MiXCR, producing one record per CDR3 protein. The data hold 600,000 to 700,000 distinct CDR3 sequences, with roughly 41% observed a single time. Moderately to severely active ophthalmopathy under 3 months, CAS at least 3, NOSPECS at least 4. The study excluded patients with other autoimmune diseases, uncontrolled infections, pregnancy or lactation. CDR3 length equals 16 residues. Looked up from germline, CDR1 is DFQATT and CDR2 is SNEGSKA (reference sequence). V shed 6 bases and J 1 base; nucleotides not matched to a gene: 13. General study results and limits: Cross-validated, the 13-signature model showed 87.88%/81.08% sensitivity/specificity, and 80%/75% in the test set.

Sequencing was carried out using peripheral blood. This chain uses TRBV20-1 with TRBJ1-1; 8 bases match TRBD1. This TCR was sampled from an adult man with Graves' ophthalmopathy. The CDR3 reads CSAVGQGGYPNTEAFF. The CDR3 DNA reads as TGCAGTGCCGTTGGACAGGGTGGATACCCGAACACTGAAGCTTTCTTT.